The text below deals with one TCR beta chain. The antigen is undetermined. These data are taken from a study of T cell responses to AZD1222 COVID-19 vaccine. Study findings and constraints: Clonal diversity may have been underestimated in mostly white British donors. Spike-wide coverage was observed for vaccine-associated CD4 TCRs, with dominant responses at 160-218 and 743-854.

Sequencing was performed with immunoSEQ multiplex PCR; in TCRdb, only in-frame clones are kept and a portion is missing. Counted here are approximately 74,000 clones, 80% to 85% occurring once; the ten biggest clones make up 2.5% to 3%. Unmatched junction bases numbered 7, after V lost 1 base and J lost 8 bases. The CDR3 consists of 16 residues. CDR1 is SGDLS and CDR2 is YYNGEE in the germline V gene. The TCR comes from an adult in good health. The chain joins TRBV9 to TRBJ2-1, with TRBD2 matching over 12 bases. Sequencing used peripheral blood, obtained on day 0 of AZD1222 vaccination. CDR3: CASSVSLAGGSDEQFF. CDR3 coding DNA: TGTGCCAGCAGCGTATCCCTAGCGGGAGGGAGTGATGAGCAGTTCTTC.